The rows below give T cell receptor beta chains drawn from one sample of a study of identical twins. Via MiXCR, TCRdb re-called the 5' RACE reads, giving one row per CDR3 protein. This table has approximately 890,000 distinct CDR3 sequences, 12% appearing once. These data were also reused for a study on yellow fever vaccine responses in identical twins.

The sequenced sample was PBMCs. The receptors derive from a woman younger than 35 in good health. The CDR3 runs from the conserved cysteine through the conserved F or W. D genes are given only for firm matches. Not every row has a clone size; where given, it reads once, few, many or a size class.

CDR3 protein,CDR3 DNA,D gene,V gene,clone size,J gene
CASSGTNQETQYF,TGCGCCAGCAGCGGGACTAACCAAGAGACCCAGTACTTC,TRBD2,TRBV10-1,many,TRBJ2-5
CASSVWGTGELFF,TGTGCCAGCAGCGTCTGGGGGACCGGGGAGCTGTTTTTT,-,TRBV12-3/TRBV12-4,many,TRBJ2-2
CASTTGLISTGELFF,TGTGCCAGCACCACAGGACTAATTTCCACCGGGGAGCTGTTTTTT,-,TRBV2,-,TRBJ2-2
CASSLGIFYEQYF,TGTGCCAGCAGCTTAGGGATCTTCTACGAGCAGTACTTC,-,TRBV7-9,-,TRBJ2-7
CASSLLDSSSPLHF,TGTGCCAGCAGCTTATTGGACAGTAGCTCACCCCTCCACTTT,-,TRBV7-9,-,TRBJ1-6
CASSSSGGPYNSPLHF,TGTGCCAGCAGTTCGTCAGGGGGACCCTATAATTCACCCCTCCACTTT,TRBD1,TRBV2,few,TRBJ1-6
CASSSPRDDYSYEQYF,TGTGCCAGCAGTAGCCCCCGGGACGACTACTCCTACGAGCAGTACTTC,-,TRBV11-3,few,TRBJ2-7
CASSRPGISGANVLTF,TGTGCCAGCAGCCGGCCGGGGATCTCTGGGGCCAACGTCCTGACTTTC,-,TRBV12-3/TRBV12-4,few,TRBJ2-6
CASGPGGTDTQYF,TGTGCCAGCGGGCCGGGGGGAACAGATACGCAGTATTTT,TRBD2,TRBV27,few,TRBJ2-3
CAIVPQGGNEQFF,TGTGCCATCGTACCCCAGGGGGGCAATGAGCAGTTCTTC,-,TRBV10-3,-,TRBJ2-1
CASSQEGQGYEQYF,TGTGCCAGCAGCCAAGAAGGACAGGGGTACGAGCAGTACTTC,TRBD1,TRBV3-1,few,TRBJ2-7
CASSQVAILETQYF,TGCGCCAGCAGCCAAGTTGCGATATTAGAGACCCAGTACTTC,-,TRBV4-1,-,TRBJ2-5
CASSVRDVLSGANVLTF,TGTGCCAGCAGCGTCCGGGACGTCCTCTCTGGGGCCAACGTCCTGACTTTC,-,TRBV9,few,TRBJ2-6
CASSGGTSGLQETQYF,TGCGCCAGCAGCGGCGGGACTAGCGGGCTTCAAGAGACCCAGTACTTC,TRBD2,TRBV5-1,-,TRBJ2-5
CAISEAPPGQGSYQETQYF,TGTGCCATCAGTGAGGCGCCTCCGGGACAGGGGTCGTACCAAGAGACCCAGTACTTC,TRBD1,TRBV10-3,-,TRBJ2-5
CATSLRGTDTQYF,TGTGCCACCAGCCTGCGGGGCACAGATACGCAGTATTTT,-,TRBV15,-,TRBJ2-3
CSANPTSSFTDTQYF,TGCAGTGCGAACCCGACTAGCAGCTTCACAGATACGCAGTATTTT,TRBD2,TRBV20-1,-,TRBJ2-3
CASSRIGTPLNTEAFF,TGCGCCAGCAGCCGAATCGGGACACCACTGAACACTGAAGCTTTCTTT,-,TRBV5-1,-,TRBJ1-1
CASTYRVDTGELFF,TGTGCCAGCACTTACCGTGTTGACACCGGGGAGCTGTTTTTT,-,TRBV2,few,TRBJ2-2
CSAQLLSGRANEQFF,TGCAGTGCTCAACTACTCAGCGGGAGAGCCAATGAGCAGTTCTTC,TRBD2,TRBV20-1,-,TRBJ2-1
CASSHFSGSPDTQYF,TGTGCCAGCAGCCATTTTAGCGGGAGTCCTGATACGCAGTATTTT,TRBD2,TRBV14,few,TRBJ2-3
CSALEVGQGETQYF,TGCAGTGCCCTAGAGGTGGGACAGGGTGAGACCCAGTACTTC,TRBD1,TRBV20-1,few,TRBJ2-5
CASSARGEQYF,TGTGCCAGCAGTGCCCGTGGCGAGCAGTACTTC,-,TRBV12-3/TRBV12-4,many,TRBJ2-7
CASSEASRVYGYTF,TGTGCCAGCAGTGAAGCCTCCAGGGTGTATGGCTACACCTTC,-,TRBV6-1,-,TRBJ1-2
CAIRTDLNTEAFF,TGTGCCATCAGAACGGACCTGAACACTGAAGCTTTCTTT,-,TRBV10-3,few,TRBJ1-1
CASSLWGRGLSNTGELFF,TGTGCCAGCAGTTTATGGGGCAGGGGGCTATCGAACACCGGGGAGCTGTTTTTT,TRBD1,TRBV28,-,TRBJ2-2
CASSFLVSNINEQFF,TGTGCCAGCAGCTTCCTGGTGTCGAATATCAATGAGCAGTTCTTC,-,TRBV7-2,-,TRBJ2-1
CASSQTPAGTEAFF,TGCGCCAGCAGCCAGACACCCGCGGGGACTGAAGCTTTCTTT,-,TRBV5-1,many,TRBJ1-1
CATSLGPGLAGLNEQFF,TGCGCCACCAGCTTGGGGCCGGGACTAGCGGGGTTGAATGAGCAGTTCTTC,TRBD2,TRBV10-2,-,TRBJ2-1
CASSYIGLATEAFF,TGTGCCAGCAGTTACATCGGTTTGGCCACTGAAGCTTTCTTT,-,TRBV6-5,-,TRBJ1-1
CASRNTGNTEAFF,TGTGCCAGCAGGAATACAGGGAACACTGAAGCTTTCTTT,-,TRBV5-6,-,TRBJ1-1
CASSGRWNQPQHF,TGTGCCAGCAGTGGCAGGTGGAATCAGCCCCAGCATTTT,-,TRBV25-1,few,TRBJ1-5
CASKRDRGPGELFF,TGTGCCAGCAAGAGGGACAGGGGGCCCGGGGAGCTGTTTTTT,TRBD1,TRBV28,few,TRBJ2-2
CASSLVTGNTGELFF,TGTGCCAGCAGCTTAGTTACAGGGAACACCGGGGAGCTGTTTTTT,-,TRBV7-9,many,TRBJ2-2
CATQGFTYNEQFF,TGTGCCACCCAAGGGTTTACATACAATGAGCAGTTCTTC,-,TRBV24-1,-,TRBJ2-1
CASSWTSGSGELFF,TGTGCCAGCAGTTGGACTAGCGGGAGCGGGGAGCTGTTTTTT,TRBD2,TRBV2,-,TRBJ2-2
CAISANQGRLEAFF,TGTGCCATCAGTGCCAACCAGGGGCGGCTGGAAGCTTTCTTT,-,TRBV10-3,-,TRBJ1-1